These 27 T cell receptor beta chains originate from one sample sequenced in a study of CD8 T cells in Susac syndrome. The RNA, 0.5 to 1 ug, was put through reverse transcription using random hexamers. Each CDR3 protein is one row after TCRdb ran MiXCR on the immunoSEQ multiplex PCR reads. The sample has 150,000 to 200,000 distinct CDR3 sequences; 93% are singletons. Sequenced sample: CD4+ T cells from PBMCs. Receptors originate from a human donor in good health.

V gene TRBV30 combines with J gene TRBJ1-3; D is unclear. V lost 2 bases to trimming and J lost 6 bases, with 5 bases between them. The germline V gene has CDR1 GTSNPN and CDR2 SVGIG (reference sequence). There are 11 residues in the CDR3. The CDR3 region has the DNA TGTGCCTGGAGTCCCCTAAACACCATATATTTT. This encodes CAWSPLNTIYF.

This chain connects TRBV12-3 or TRBV12-4 to TRBJ2-1; D is possibly TRBD1 or TRBD2 (5 bases each). This CDR3 is 14 amino acids long. V dropped 6 bases and J dropped 4 bases, with 13 bases sitting between them. The CDR3 DNA sequence: TGTGCCAGCAGCGGGGACCGACGATACAATGAGCAGTTCTTC. Amino acid sequence: CASSGDRRYNEQFF.

J is TRBJ1-2 and V is TRBV19; the match to TRBD1 covers 8 bases. The ends lost 8 bases at V and 2 bases at J; junction bases unmatched: 7. This CDR3 is built from 14 residues. Germline V CDR1 and CDR2: LNHDA, SQIVND (reference sequence). The CDR3 sequence is CASGQQGGNYGYTF. For the CDR3, the DNA is TGTGCCAGTGGCCAACAGGGGGGGAACTATGGCTACACCTTC.

The chain employs TRBV7-3 and TRBJ2-1; weak D call: TRBD1 (7 bases). Germline V gene lookup returns CDR1 SGHTA and CDR2 FQGTGA. This CDR3 has 14 residues. V lost 5 bases and J 12 bases, leaving 20 bases between the germline ends. CDR3 protein: CASSIGRGQGGQFF. CDR3 nucleotides: TGTGCCAGCAGCATCGGACGGGGCCAGGGGGGGCAGTTCTTC.

V gene TRBV12-3 or TRBV12-4 combines with J gene TRBJ2-1; TRBD1 might be the D (7 bases). V lost 5 bases, J lost 9 bases, and 14 bases lay in between. This CDR3 spans 13 amino acids. CDR3 bases: TGTGCCAGCAGTCTCAGGGGGGTCGGTGAGCAGTTCTTC. Its protein is CASSLRGVGEQFF.

The count of this clonotype is one. This chain joins TRBV10-3 and TRBJ2-3; the D is unclear. V dropped 5 bases and J dropped 0 bases, with 12 bases sitting between them. This CDR3 contains 15 residues. Germline V gene data show CDR1 as ENHRY and CDR2 as SYGVKD. The CDR3 bases are TGTGCCATCAGTTCCACAGAGACTAGCACAGATACGCAGTATTTT. Translation gives CAISSTETSTDTQYF.

This sequence joins TRBV12-3 or TRBV12-4 and TRBJ1-6; the D gene is possibly TRBD1 (6 bases). V lost 4 bases, J lost 10 bases, and 17 bases lay in between. The CDR3 length is 15 residues. CDR3 region: CASSSGSRGPSPLHF. The DNA of the CDR3 is TGTGCCAGCAGTTCAGGTAGCAGGGGACCGTCACCCCTCCACTTT.

This clonotype was seen a single time. CDR3 region: CATSGNQHTDTQYF. CDR3 coding DNA: TGTGCCACCAGTGGGAATCAGCACACAGATACGCAGTATTTT. The V call is TRBV24-1, the J call TRBJ2-3; no clear D gene. The CDR3 is made up of 14 amino acids. Trimming stripped 5 bases from V and 2 bases from J, with 10 bases between. Germline assignment: CDR1 KGHDR and CDR2 SFDVKD.

The chain recombines TRBV7-6 with TRBJ2-5, with D unresolved. The CDR3 contains 13 residues. Germline V gives CDR1 SGHVS, CDR2 FNYEAQ. Trimming left V 1 base short and J 5 bases short, with 8 bases between. The CDR3 DNA is TGTGCCAGCAGCTTAGGGGAAGAGGAGACCCAGTACTTC. Protein product: CASSLGEEETQYF. Full variable domain (missing parts from reference TRBV7-6 and TRBJ2-5): GAGVSQSPRYKVTKRGQDVALRCDPISGHVSLYWYRQALGQGPEFLTYFNYEAQQDKSGLPNDRFSAERPEGSISTLTIQRTEQRDSAMYRCASSLGEEETQYFGPGTRLLVL.

The chain is built from TRBV7-2 and TRBJ2-5; possibly TRBD1 for D (5 bases). CDR3 length: 13 residues. Germline values: CDR1 SGHTA, CDR2 FQGNSA. Trimming cost V 6 bases and J 5 bases, with 13 bases left between them. This CDR3 reads CASSSRDRETQYF. In nucleotides, the CDR3 is TGTGCCAGCAGTTCCAGGGATCGGGAGACCCAGTACTTC.

This clonotype was observed once. The rearrangement uses TRBV2 and TRBJ1-5; D is unresolved. This CDR3 has 11 amino acids. The V end was cut by 6 bases, the J end by 6 bases, with 6 bases between. Germline-derived CDR1 and CDR2 are SNHLY and FYNNEI. The CDR3 DNA reads TGTGCCAGCAGATTAGGTCAGCCCCAGCATTTT. It translates to CASRLGQPQHF.

This chain connects TRBV11-2 to TRBJ2-1; D tentatively fits TRBD1 or TRBD2 (5 bases each). CDR1 and CDR2 from the germline V gene are SGHAT and FQNNGV. CDR3 length: 13 residues. V lost 4 bases to trimming and J lost 12 bases, with 16 bases between them. As DNA, the CDR3 is TGTGCCAGCAGCTGGACGGGGCAAACGGGGCAGTTCTTC. Its protein is CASSWTGQTGQFF.

The chain employs TRBV5-1 and TRBJ2-5; D might be TRBD2 (5 bases). CDR1 and CDR2 (germline): SGHRS, YFSETQ. V was shortened by 4 bases and J by 7 bases, with 20 bases between the two germline ends. The CDR3 loop spans 15 amino acids. The CDR3 spells CASSPGESVSGTQYF. CDR3 bases: TGCGCCAGCAGCCCTGGGGAGTCGGTCTCGGGGACCCAGTACTTC.

V and J are TRBV5-6 and TRBJ2-5; no definite D call. Germline V gene sequence: CDR1 SGHDT, CDR2 YYEEEE. Trimming shortened V by 5 bases and J by 8 bases, and 22 bases separated the two germline ends. The CDR3 runs to 15 residues. CDR3 amino acids: CASRPRLRNEYTQYF. Written as DNA, the CDR3 is TGTGCCAGCAGACCCCGCCTGAGGAACGAATACACCCAGTACTTC.

This clonotype was seen only a few times. The chain recombines TRBV30 with TRBJ1-5; D gene uncertain. This CDR3 is 13 amino acids long. V lost 2 bases, J lost 2 bases, and 7 bases lay in between. From germline, CDR1 is GTSNPN and CDR2 SVGIG (reference sequence). The CDR3 coding sequence is TGTGCCTGGAGTCCGGGAGGCAATCAGCCCCAGCATTTT. It encodes CAWSPGGNQPQHF.

The chain uses TRBV20-1 and TRBJ2-5; D remains unclear. Germline V lookup: CDR1 DFQATT, CDR2 SNEGSKA (reference sequence). CDR3 length equals 10 residues. V was pared by 1 base and J by 5 bases, with 2 bases between. The CDR3 here is CSARGETQYF. CDR3 bases: TGCAGTGCTAGAGGCGAGACCCAGTACTTC.

The rearrangement joins TRBV20-1 to TRBJ2-2, with 8 bases lining up with TRBD2. CDR1 is DFQATT, CDR2 SNEGSKA, per germline (reference sequence). The CDR3 has 15 amino acids. Trimming removed 5 bases from V and 0 bases from J; junction bases left unmatched: 5. The CDR3 nucleotides read TGCAGTGCTCCGCAAGCGGGGGCGAACACCGGGGAGCTGTTTTTT. Translated, it gives CSAPQAGANTGELFF.

V usage is TRBV6-5 and J usage is TRBJ2-7, with 12 bases that match TRBD2. In germline, CDR1 is MNHEY, CDR2 SVGAGI. V shed 5 bases, J shed 3 bases, and the junction held 5 bases outside the gene matches. This CDR3 is 15 amino acids long. The CDR3 loop is CASSVTSGGYYEQYF. CDR3 nucleotide sequence: TGTGCCAGCAGTGTGACTAGCGGGGGTTACTACGAGCAGTACTTC.

The chain recombines TRBV7-9 with TRBJ1-2, with 8 bases identical to TRBD1. The CDR3 length is 15 residues. Trimming removed 2 bases from V and 3 bases from J; junction bases left unmatched: 5. Germline V gene sequence: CDR1 SEHNR, CDR2 FQNEAQ (reference sequence). CDR3 loop: CASSLRGQEHYGYTF. In nucleotides, the CDR3 is TGTGCCAGCAGCTTAAGGGGACAGGAGCACTATGGCTACACCTTC.

V gene TRBV2 combines with J gene TRBJ1-2, with D unclear. Germline CDR1 reads SNHLY; CDR2 reads FYNNEI. V was shortened by 0 bases and J by 2 bases, with 13 bases between the two germline ends. The CDR3 totals 16 residues. The CDR3 loop is CASSEAFGSRNYGYTF. The CDR3 DNA sequence: TGTGCCAGCAGTGAAGCATTCGGGTCTAGGAACTATGGCTACACCTTC.

The chain couples TRBV5-1 to TRBJ2-1; D not resolved. The CDR3 length is 13 residues. V was cut by 4 bases and J by 7 bases, with 12 bases left in between. The germline V gene has CDR1 SGHRS and CDR2 YFSETQ. As DNA, the CDR3 is TGCGCCAGCAGCCCCCAGGCAGCTAATGAGCAGTTCTTC. This encodes CASSPQAANEQFF. Filled out from reference TRBV5-1 and TRBJ2-1, the complete variable domain reads KAGVTQTPRYLIKTRGQQVTLSCSPISGHRSVSWYQQTPGQGLQFLFEYFSETQRNKGNFPGRFSGRQFSNSRSEMNVSTLELGDSALYLCASSPQAANEQFFGPGTRLTVL.

This clonotype has a single count. CDR3 amino acids: CASSGPLPGQGREGYTF. Here the CDR3 DNA reads TGTGCCAGCAGTGGCCCCCTTCCGGGACAGGGAAGAGAAGGCTACACCTTC. This chain connects TRBV6-4 to TRBJ1-2; the match to TRBD1 covers 9 bases. Losses at the gene ends were 4 bases for V and 8 bases for J; bases not matched to a gene: 17. Germline values: CDR1 MRHNA, CDR2 SNTAGT. The CDR3 extends over 17 amino acids.

The chain is built from TRBV18 and TRBJ2-1, with 7 bases fitting TRBD1. The CDR3 has 16 residues. Germline assignment: CDR1 KGHSH and CDR2 LQKENI. With 0 bases clipped from V and 6 bases from J, the junction kept 8 bases outside the gene matches. CDR3 sequence reads: CASSPPRQGVGNEQFF. In DNA, the CDR3 is TGTGCCAGCTCACCACCGCGGCAGGGGGTGGGCAATGAGCAGTTCTTC.

J is TRBJ2-5 and V is TRBV7-9, with D possibly being TRBD1 or TRBD2 (5 bases each). Germline loops: CDR1 SEHNR, CDR2 FQNEAQ (reference sequence). The CDR3 sequence is 14 residues long. V lost 1 base to trimming and J lost 5 bases, with 11 bases between them. The CDR3 coding sequence is TGTGCCAGCAGCTTAGGACAGCCGGGGGAGACCCAGTACTTC. Its translation is CASSLGQPGETQYF.

V usage is TRBV29-1 and J usage is TRBJ2-1; 7 bases are shared with TRBD2. Looked up from germline, CDR1 is SQVTM and CDR2 is ANQGSEA. V lost 5 bases to trimming and J lost 10 bases; unmatched junction nucleotides: 17. The CDR3 has 15 amino acids. The CDR3 nucleotides read TGCAGCGTTTCCACCGGGACGGGGAGGGCTGGGGAGCAGTTCTTC. Amino acids: CSVSTGTGRAGEQFF.

The chain combines TRBV4-2 with TRBJ2-3; TRBD2 agrees at 7 bases. Germline V gene sequence: CDR1 LGHNA, CDR2 YNFKEQ. V gave up 5 bases and J gave up 1 base; unmatched junction bases: 9. This CDR3 is 16 amino acids long. DNA of the CDR3: TGTGCCAGCAGCGAAGGGGCGGGGGACCGCACAGATACGCAGTATTTT. Residues: CASSEGAGDRTDTQYF.

The V and J genes are TRBV12-3 or TRBV12-4 and TRBJ2-7; maybe TRBD2 (5 bases). CDR3 length: 14 residues. V was shortened by 2 bases and J by 0 bases, with 8 bases between the two germline ends. The CDR3 is CASSLIRGSYEQYF. In DNA, the CDR3 is TGTGCCAGCAGTTTAATTCGGGGCTCCTACGAGCAGTACTTC.